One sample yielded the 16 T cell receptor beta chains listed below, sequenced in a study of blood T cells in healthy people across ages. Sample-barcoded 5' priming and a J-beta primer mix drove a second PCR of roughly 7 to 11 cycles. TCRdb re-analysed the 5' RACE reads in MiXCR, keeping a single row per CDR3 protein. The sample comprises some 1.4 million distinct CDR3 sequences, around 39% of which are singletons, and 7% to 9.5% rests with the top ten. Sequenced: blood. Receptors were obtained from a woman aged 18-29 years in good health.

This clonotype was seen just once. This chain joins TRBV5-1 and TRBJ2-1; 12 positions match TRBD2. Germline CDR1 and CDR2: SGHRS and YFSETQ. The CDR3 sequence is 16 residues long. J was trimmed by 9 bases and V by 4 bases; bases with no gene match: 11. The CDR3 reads CASSPRLAGGQSEQFF. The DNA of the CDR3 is TGCGCCAGCAGCCCGCGGCTAGCGGGAGGGCAGAGTGAGCAGTTCTTC.

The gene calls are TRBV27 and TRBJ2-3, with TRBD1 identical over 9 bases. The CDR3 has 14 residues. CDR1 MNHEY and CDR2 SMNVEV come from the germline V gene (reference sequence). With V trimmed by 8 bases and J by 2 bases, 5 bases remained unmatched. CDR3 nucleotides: TGTGCCAGCCCTGGGGACAGGGACACAGATACGCAGTATTTT. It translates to CASPGDRDTDTQYF.

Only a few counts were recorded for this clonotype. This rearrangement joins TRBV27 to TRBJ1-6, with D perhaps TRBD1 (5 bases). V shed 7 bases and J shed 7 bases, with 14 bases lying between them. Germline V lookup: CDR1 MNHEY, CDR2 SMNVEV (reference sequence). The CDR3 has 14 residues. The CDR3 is CASTTWGNNSPLHF. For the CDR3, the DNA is TGTGCCAGCACTACTTGGGGGAACAATTCACCCCTCCACTTT.

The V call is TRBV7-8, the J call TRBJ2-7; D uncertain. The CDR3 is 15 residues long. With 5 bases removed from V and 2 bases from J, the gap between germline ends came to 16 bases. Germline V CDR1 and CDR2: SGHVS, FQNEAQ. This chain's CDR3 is CASSPLEPGPYEQYF. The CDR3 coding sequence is TGTGCCAGCAGCCCTCTCGAGCCGGGCCCCTACGAGCAGTACTTC.

CDR3 nucleotide sequence: TGTGCCAGCAGTAGTAACTACAGGGGAGCAGATACGCAGTATTTT. Translation gives CASSSNYRGADTQYF. The rearrangement links TRBV12-3 or TRBV12-4 to TRBJ2-3; 7 bases align to TRBD1. The CDR3 contains 15 residues. J lost 4 bases, V lost 5 bases, and 9 bases had no gene match.

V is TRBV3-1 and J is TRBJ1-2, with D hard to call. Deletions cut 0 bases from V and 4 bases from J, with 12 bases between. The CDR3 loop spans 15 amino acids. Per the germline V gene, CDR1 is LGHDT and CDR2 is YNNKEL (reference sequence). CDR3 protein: CASSQEAKGSYGYTF. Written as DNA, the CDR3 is TGTGCCAGCAGCCAAGAGGCAAAGGGATCCTATGGCTACACCTTC.

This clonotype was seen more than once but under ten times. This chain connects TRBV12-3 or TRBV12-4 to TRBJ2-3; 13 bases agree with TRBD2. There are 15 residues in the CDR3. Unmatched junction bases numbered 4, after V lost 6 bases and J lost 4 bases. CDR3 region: CASSRTSGSADTQYF. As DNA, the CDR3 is TGTGCCAGCAGCAGGACTAGCGGGAGCGCAGATACGCAGTATTTT.

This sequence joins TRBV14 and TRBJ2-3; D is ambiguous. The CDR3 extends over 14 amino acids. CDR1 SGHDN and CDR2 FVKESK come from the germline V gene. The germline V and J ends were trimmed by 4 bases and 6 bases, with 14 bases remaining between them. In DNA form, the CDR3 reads TGTGCCAGCAGCCGAGGACCAGCAGCCGATACGCAGTATTTT. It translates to CASSRGPAADTQYF.

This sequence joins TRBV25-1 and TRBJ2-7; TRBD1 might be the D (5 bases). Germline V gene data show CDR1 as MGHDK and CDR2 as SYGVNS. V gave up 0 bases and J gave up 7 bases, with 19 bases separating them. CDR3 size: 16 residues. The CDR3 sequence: CASSEYFQGSVDEQYF. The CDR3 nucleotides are TGTGCCAGCAGTGAATACTTTCAGGGATCCGTGGATGAGCAGTACTTC.

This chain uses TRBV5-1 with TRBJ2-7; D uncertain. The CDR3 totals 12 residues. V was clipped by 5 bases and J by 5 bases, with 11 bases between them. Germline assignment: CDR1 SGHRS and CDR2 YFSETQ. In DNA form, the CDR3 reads TGCGCCAGCAGAAGGTCAGACGACGAGCAGTACTTC. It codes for CASRRSDDEQYF.

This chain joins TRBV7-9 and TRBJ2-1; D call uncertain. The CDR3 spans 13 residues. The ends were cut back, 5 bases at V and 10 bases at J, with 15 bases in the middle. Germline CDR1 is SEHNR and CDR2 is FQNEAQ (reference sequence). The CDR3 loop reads CASSPSGSYEQFF. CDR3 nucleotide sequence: TGTGCCAGCAGCCCCTCCGGCTCCTACGAGCAGTTCTTC.

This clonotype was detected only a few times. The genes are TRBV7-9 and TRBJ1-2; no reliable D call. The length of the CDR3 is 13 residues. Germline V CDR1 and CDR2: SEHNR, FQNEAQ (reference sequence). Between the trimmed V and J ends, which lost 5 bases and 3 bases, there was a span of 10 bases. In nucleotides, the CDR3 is TGTGCCAGCAGCCTCCTGCCGCACTATGGCTACACCTTC. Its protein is CASSLLPHYGYTF.

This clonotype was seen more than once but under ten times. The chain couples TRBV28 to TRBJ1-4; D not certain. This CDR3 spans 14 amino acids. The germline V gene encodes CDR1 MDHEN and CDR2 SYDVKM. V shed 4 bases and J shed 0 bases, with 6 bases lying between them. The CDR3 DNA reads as TGTGCCAGCAGTTATCTATCAACTAATGAAAAACTGTTTTTT. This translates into CASSYLSTNEKLFF.

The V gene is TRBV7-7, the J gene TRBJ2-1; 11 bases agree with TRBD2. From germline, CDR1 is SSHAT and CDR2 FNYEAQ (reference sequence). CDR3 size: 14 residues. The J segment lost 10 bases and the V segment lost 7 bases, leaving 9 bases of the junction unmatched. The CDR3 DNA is TGTGCCAGCACCCCCCTAGCGGGAGGCGGAGAGCAGTTCTTC. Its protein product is CASTPLAGGGEQFF.

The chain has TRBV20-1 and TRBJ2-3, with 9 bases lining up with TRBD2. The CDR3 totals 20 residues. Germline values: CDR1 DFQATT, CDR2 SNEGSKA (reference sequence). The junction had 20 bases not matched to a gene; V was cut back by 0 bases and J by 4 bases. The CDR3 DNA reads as TGCAGTGCTAGAGATCAACCGGTAGCGGGGGCCCCCGTTCTCGCAGATACGCAGTATTTT. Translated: CSARDQPVAGAPVLADTQYF.

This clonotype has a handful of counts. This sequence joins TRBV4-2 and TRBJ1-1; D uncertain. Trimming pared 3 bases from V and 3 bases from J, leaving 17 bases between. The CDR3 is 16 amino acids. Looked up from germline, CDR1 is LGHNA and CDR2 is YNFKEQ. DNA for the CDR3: TGTGCCAGCAGCCACTTGGGGAGGGTGGAGGACACTGAAGCTTTCTTT. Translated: CASSHLGRVEDTEAFF.